This TCR beta chain stems from a study of blood T cell repertoires in COVID-19. About the research overall: The United States, Italy and Spain supplied acute and convalescent COVID-19 samples. T cells, B-cell-depleted T cells, or PBMCs supplied cDNA or gDNA.

The CDR3 consists of 15 residues. From germline, CDR1 is LGHDT and CDR2 YNNKEL (reference sequence). The V end lost 4 bases, the J end lost 2 bases, and 13 bases lay between the germline ends. In the authors' methods: Amplification with reference gene primers provided the estimates of nucleated cell counts. Measured with immunoSEQ multiplex PCR; TCRdb has only the in-frame clones, and not every one. V and J calls and clone size are copied from that table; D and trimming were computed from the DNA. Of some 88,000 clones listed, approximately 83% were seen once; the top ten hold 3.8%. This sequence was found in a man aged 60-69 years with acute or convalescent COVID-19. The chain employs TRBV3-1 (or the pseudogene TRBV3-2) and TRBJ2-3, with unresolved D. Material: peripheral blood. The CDR3 reads CASSPLAVVTDTQYF. In DNA, the CDR3 is TGTGCCAGCAGCCCTTTGGCGGTAGTCACAGATACGCAGTATTTT.